These T cell receptor beta chains were read from a single sample in a study of response to subunit inactivated influenza vaccine. MiXCR was run by TCRdb on the RT-PCR reads, yielding one entry per CDR3 protein. The repertoire includes roughly 150,000 distinct CDR3 sequences, 9.5% to 13% of them detected once, and about an eighth sits in the top ten. The input for sequencing was non-naive T cells sorted from PBMCs, taken about 40 days after vaccination. The source of these receptors is a man in his forties or fifties who received an inactivated influenza vaccine. The CDR3 runs from the conserved cysteine through the conserved F or W. A D gene is named only where the DNA matches it firmly. The listing skips clone size in some rows; elsewhere it reads once, few, many or a size class.

J	size	V	D	DNA	CDR3
TRBJ1-5	few	TRBV12-3/TRBV12-4	-	TGTGCCAGCAGTTTCCACGGTGAACTAAGCAATCAGCCCCAGCATTTT	CASSFHGELSNQPQHF
TRBJ2-3	many	TRBV5-5	TRBD1	TGTGCCAGCAGCAAAGACAGGGGTACTCACACAGATACGCAGTATTTT	CASSKDRGTHTDTQYF
TRBJ2-7	-	TRBV20-1	TRBD1	TGCAGTGCTTTAGTGACAGGGTTAGGCGAGCAGTACTTC	CSALVTGLGEQYF
TRBJ2-6	-	TRBV5-1	TRBD1	TGCGCCAGCAGCTTTATGGGACAGGGGGCGCGGGGGGCCAACGTCCTGACTTTC	CASSFMGQGARGANVLTF
TRBJ1-2	-	TRBV4-3	TRBD1	TGCGCCAGCAGCCAAGCGGACAGGGCTCCTGGCTACACCTTC	CASSQADRAPGYTF
TRBJ2-1	many	TRBV12-3/TRBV12-4	-	TGTGCCAGCAGTTTAGTGTTCAGGGGGGACTACAATGAGCAGTTCTTC	CASSLVFRGDYNEQFF
TRBJ2-7	many	TRBV28	TRBD1	TGTGCCAGCAGTTTAGGGGACAGCTCCTACGAGCAGTACTTC	CASSLGDSSYEQYF
TRBJ1-1	few	TRBV25-1	TRBD1	TGTGCCAGCAGACATTCCGGGACAGGGGGGACTGAAGCTTTCTTT	CASRHSGTGGTEAFF
TRBJ1-1	-	TRBV20-1	TRBD1	TGCAGTGCTGGGAGGACAGGGAGAGACACTGAAGCTTTCTTT	CSAGRTGRDTEAFF
TRBJ2-7	few	TRBV6-1	TRBD1	TGTGCCATCCTAGAGGGGGCCGACGAGCAGTACTTC	CAILEGADEQYF
TRBJ1-2	few	TRBV5-1	-	TGCGCCAGCAGCTTGGGGGATTTCGGCTATGGCTACACCTTC	CASSLGDFGYGYTF
TRBJ2-7	many	TRBV5-1	TRBD2	TGCGCCAGCAGTTTTGGACTAGCGGGAACCTACGAGCAGTACTTC	CASSFGLAGTYEQYF
TRBJ2-7	many	TRBV4-3	TRBD2	TGCGCCAGCAGCCTAGCGGCGGGGGGGCCCTCCTACGAGCAGTACTTC	CASSLAAGGPSYEQYF
TRBJ2-3	-	TRBV14	-	TGTGCCAGCAGCCAAGATCTGGCTAGCGGCACAGATACGCAGTATTTT	CASSQDLASGTDTQYF
TRBJ2-2	-	TRBV2	-	TGTGCCAGCATTTTTATGACCGGGGAGCTGTTTTTT	CASIFMTGELFF
TRBJ2-7	many	TRBV12-3/TRBV12-4	-	TGTGCCAGCAGTTTAAGCGCGTCCTACGAGCAGTACTTC	CASSLSASYEQYF
TRBJ2-1	many	TRBV20-1	TRBD2	TGCAGTGCTTTTGCTGGGACTAGCGGGGGGGCACGGTTCTTC	CSAFAGTSGGARFF
TRBJ1-2	few	TRBV7-9	TRBD1	TGTGCCAGCAGCTCGAGAAAGGGACAGCACTATGGCTACACCTTC	CASSSRKGQHYGYTF
TRBJ1-2	few	TRBV5-6	-	TGTGCCAGCAGCTTGGTGGGAAGCGGCTACACCTTC	CASSLVGSGYTF
TRBJ2-5	many	TRBV7-2	TRBD2	TGTGCCAGCAGATATAGCGGGAGGCGAACCTTCCAAGAGACCCAGTACTTC	CASRYSGRRTFQETQYF
TRBJ1-1	many	TRBV14	-	TGTGCCAGCAGCCGGACAGCCGCCTTCGGGGCTTTCTTT	CASSRTAAFGAFF
TRBJ1-1	-	TRBV4-3	-	TGCGCCAGCAGCCAAGATGTATGGGCGAACACTGAAGCTTTCTTT	CASSQDVWANTEAFF
TRBJ2-7	many	TRBV5-1	-	TGCGCCAGCAATCTTGACGGCTCCTACGAGCAGTACTTC	CASNLDGSYEQYF
TRBJ1-3	many	TRBV15	-	TGTGCCACCAGCAGGGGATTAAACGGAAACACCATATATTTT	CATSRGLNGNTIYF
TRBJ2-5	many	TRBV20-1	TRBD1	TGCAGTGCTAGAAAGACAGGGACCCAAGAGACCCAGTACTTC	CSARKTGTQETQYF
TRBJ2-3	many	TRBV7-3	TRBD2	TGTGCCAGCAGCTCCGGACTAGCGGGAGCCACAGATACGCAGTATTTT	CASSSGLAGATDTQYF
TRBJ1-2	few	TRBV19	-	TGTGCCAGTAGTATGGGCAGTAACTATGGCTACACCTTC	CASSMGSNYGYTF
TRBJ2-2	-	TRBV30	-	TGTGCCTGGACCCCTGGGAACACCGGGGAGCTGTTTTTT	CAWTPGNTGELFF
TRBJ2-5	many	TRBV29-1	TRBD1	TGCAGCGTTGGGGGCAGGGGGACCACGGAGACCCAGTACTTC	CSVGGRGTTETQYF
TRBJ1-1	many	TRBV29-1	-	TGCAGCGTGGGAGGGGGGGACACTGAAGCTTTCTTT	CSVGGGDTEAFF
TRBJ2-7	few	TRBV28	TRBD2	TGTGCCAGCAGCCGACTAGCGTTAACCTACGAGCAGTACTTC	CASSRLALTYEQYF
TRBJ1-1	few	TRBV5-1	-	TGCGCCAGCAGCTTGGGCCTAGGGGACCTGAACACTGAAGCTTTCTTT	CASSLGLGDLNTEAFF
TRBJ2-7	few	TRBV4-2	TRBD1	TGTGCCAGCAGCCAAGCTTCAAGACAGGGGGCCTACGAGCAGTACTTC	CASSQASRQGAYEQYF
TRBJ2-7	-	TRBV4-2	TRBD1	TGTGCCAGCAGCCAACACTTACGGGACAGGGGGAGCGAGCAGTACTTC	CASSQHLRDRGSEQYF
TRBJ2-1	few	TRBV27	TRBD1	TGTGCCAGCAGTTCCTCGACAGGGTCCTACAATGAGCAGTTCTTC	CASSSSTGSYNEQFF
TRBJ2-1	few	TRBV20-1	-	TGCAGTGCTAGAGATTGGGCGGAGCCAAGCTCCTACAATGAGCAGTTCTTC	CSARDWAEPSSYNEQFF
TRBJ1-2	many	TRBV12-3/TRBV12-4	-	TGTGCCAGCACCGCCCTAGGGCGTGTCGACTATGGCTACACCTTC	CASTALGRVDYGYTF
TRBJ1-4	many	TRBV28	-	TGTGCCAGCAGTTTATCCTCCGGCTGGGGCTCAACTAATGAAAAACTGTTTTTT	CASSLSSGWGSTNEKLFF
TRBJ1-2	few	TRBV15	-	TGTGCCACCAGCAGAGATCCGGCAGGGAATGGCTACACCTTC	CATSRDPAGNGYTF
TRBJ2-7	few	TRBV6-2/TRBV6-3	TRBD1	TGTGCCAGCAGTCTATACAGGGGCGCAGCCTACGAGCAGTACTTC	CASSLYRGAAYEQYF
TRBJ2-1	-	TRBV18	-	TGTGCCAGCTCACCAGTCACTCCCTATGAGCAGTTCTTC	CASSPVTPYEQFF
TRBJ2-1	many	TRBV20-1	-	TGCAGTGCTAGTTCCCTAAGCTCCTACAATGAGCAGTTCTTC	CSASSLSSYNEQFF
TRBJ2-3	few	TRBV6-1	-	TGTGCCAGCAGTGAAGAGTGGGGTTGGGCAGATACGCAGTATTTT	CASSEEWGWADTQYF
TRBJ2-5	many	TRBV4-1	TRBD2	TGCGCCAGCAGCTCGCGGGGGGCAGGGGAGACCCAGTACTTC	CASSSRGAGETQYF